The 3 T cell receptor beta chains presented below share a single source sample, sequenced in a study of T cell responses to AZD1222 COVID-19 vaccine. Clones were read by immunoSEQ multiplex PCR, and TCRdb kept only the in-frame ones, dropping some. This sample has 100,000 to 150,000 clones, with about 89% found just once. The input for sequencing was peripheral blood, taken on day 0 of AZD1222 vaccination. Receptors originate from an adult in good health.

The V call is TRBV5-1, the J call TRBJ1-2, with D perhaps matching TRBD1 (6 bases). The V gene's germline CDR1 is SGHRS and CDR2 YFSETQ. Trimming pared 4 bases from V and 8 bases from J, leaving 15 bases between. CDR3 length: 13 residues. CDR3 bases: TGCGCCAGCAGCCCAGAACAGGGAGGAGGCTACACCTTC. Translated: CASSPEQGGGYTF.

CDR3 amino acids: CASSLGSLVTDTQYF. The DNA of the CDR3 is TGTGCCAGCAGCTTGGGTAGCCTCGTGACAGATACGCAGTATTTT. The chain carries TRBV7-3 and TRBJ2-3; no clear D gene. V shed 3 bases and J shed 3 bases, with 13 bases lying between them. In germline, CDR1 is SGHTA, CDR2 FQGTGA. The CDR3 length is 15 residues.

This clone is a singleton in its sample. CDR3 region: CASSYSYNEQFF. In nucleotides, the CDR3 is TGTGCCAGCAGTTACTCTTACAATGAGCAGTTCTTC. The rearrangement joins TRBV6-2 or TRBV6-3 to TRBJ2-1, with unresolved D. Trimming stripped 0 bases from V and 4 bases from J, with 1 base between. Looked up from germline, CDR1 is MNHEY and CDR2 is SVGEGT. The CDR3 runs to 12 residues.